Listed below are T cell receptor beta chains from one sample, sequenced in a study of cytomegalovirus exposure and HLA in healthy donors. Clones were sequenced by immunoSEQ multiplex PCR, and TCRdb holds only the in-frame ones, with some missing. The sample shows 100,000 to 150,000 clones, approximately 74% of them seen only once. Sequences were obtained from PBMCs. The receptors come from a male donor in good health and CMV-seronegative. Each CDR3 is given with its conserved first and last residue. Fields, in order: CDR3 protein, CDR3 DNA, clone size, D gene, V gene, CDR3 length, J gene. D genes are given only for firm matches. Only part of the rows carry a size: once, few, many, or a class if the clone is expanded.

CDR3 protein: CASSIAPGYEQYF; CDR3 DNA: TGTGCCAGTAGTATAGCCCCAGGCTACGAGCAGTACTTC; clone size: -; D gene: -; V gene: TRBV19; CDR3 length: 13; J gene: TRBJ2-7
CDR3 protein: CASSSPGLAGGSLYEQYF; CDR3 DNA: TGTGCCAGCAGCTCCCCGGGACTAGCGGGGGGATCGCTGTACGAGCAGTACTTC; clone size: -; D gene: TRBD2; V gene: TRBV5-4; CDR3 length: 18; J gene: TRBJ2-7
CDR3 protein: CASSLAGQGAQTEAFF; CDR3 DNA: TGTGCCAGCAGCTTAGCAGGGCAGGGGGCCCAAACTGAAGCTTTCTTT; clone size: -; D gene: TRBD1; V gene: TRBV7-6; CDR3 length: 16; J gene: TRBJ1-1
CDR3 protein: CASSPGQGAYEQYF; CDR3 DNA: TGTGCCAGCAGCCCTGGACAGGGGGCTTACGAGCAGTACTTC; clone size: -; D gene: TRBD1; V gene: TRBV6-5; CDR3 length: 14; J gene: TRBJ2-7
CDR3 protein: CASSLGDRATEAFF; CDR3 DNA: TGTGCCAGCAGCTTGGGGGACAGGGCCACTGAAGCTTTCTTT; clone size: few; D gene: TRBD1; V gene: TRBV5-6; CDR3 length: 14; J gene: TRBJ1-1
CDR3 protein: CASSRTGQNYGYTF; CDR3 DNA: TGTGCCAGCAGCAGAACGGGACAGAACTATGGCTACACCTTC; clone size: -; D gene: TRBD1; V gene: TRBV5-8; CDR3 length: 14; J gene: TRBJ1-2
CDR3 protein: CASSLGGSNYGYTF; CDR3 DNA: TGTGCCAGCAGCTTAGGGGGGTCCAACTATGGCTACACCTTC; clone size: once; D gene: -; V gene: TRBV7-3; CDR3 length: 14; J gene: TRBJ1-2
CDR3 protein: CASSAGQGAPAWGYTF; CDR3 DNA: TGTGCCAGTAGTGCGGGACAGGGGGCGCCGGCGTGGGGCTACACCTTC; clone size: -; D gene: TRBD1; V gene: TRBV19; CDR3 length: 16; J gene: TRBJ1-2
CDR3 protein: CSVGGWRGETQYF; CDR3 DNA: TGCAGCGTTGGAGGGTGGCGGGGAGAGACCCAGTACTTC; clone size: -; D gene: -; V gene: TRBV29-1; CDR3 length: 13; J gene: TRBJ2-5
CDR3 protein: CASSSGHPQETQYF; CDR3 DNA: TGTGCCAGCAGCTCGGGACACCCGCAAGAGACCCAGTACTTC; clone size: few; D gene: -; V gene: TRBV2; CDR3 length: 14; J gene: TRBJ2-5
CDR3 protein: CASNLLPTGITEAFF; CDR3 DNA: TGTGCCAGCAACCTATTGCCGACAGGGATCACTGAAGCTTTCTTT; clone size: once; D gene: TRBD1; V gene: TRBV5-8; CDR3 length: 15; J gene: TRBJ1-1
CDR3 protein: CSSSLLGQISTEAFF; CDR3 DNA: TGTTCCAGCAGCTTACTAGGACAGATTTCCACTGAAGCTTTCTTT; clone size: -; D gene: -; V gene: TRBV7-9; CDR3 length: 15; J gene: TRBJ1-1
CDR3 protein: CACQQGYNEQFF; CDR3 DNA: TGTGCCTGCCAGCAGGGTTACAATGAGCAGTTCTTC; clone size: few; D gene: -; V gene: TRBV30; CDR3 length: 12; J gene: TRBJ2-1
CDR3 protein: CASSPLSGLAPGELFF; CDR3 DNA: TGTGCCAGCTCACCACTGTCGGGACTAGCACCCGGGGAGCTGTTTTTT; clone size: -; D gene: TRBD2; V gene: TRBV18; CDR3 length: 16; J gene: TRBJ2-2
CDR3 protein: CASRDRATSRLAGDTDTQYF; CDR3 DNA: TGTGCCAGTAGGGACAGGGCGACTTCTAGACTAGCGGGGGATACAGATACGCAGTATTTT; clone size: -; D gene: TRBD2; V gene: TRBV27; CDR3 length: 20; J gene: TRBJ2-3
CDR3 protein: CASSPLTGNYGYTF; CDR3 DNA: TGCGCCAGCAGCCCCCTCACAGGAAACTATGGCTACACCTTC; clone size: -; D gene: -; V gene: TRBV4-1; CDR3 length: 14; J gene: TRBJ1-2
CDR3 protein: CASSLVPGITEAFF; CDR3 DNA: TGTGCCAGCAGCTTGGTTCCGGGTATCACTGAAGCTTTCTTT; clone size: -; D gene: -; V gene: TRBV5-4; CDR3 length: 14; J gene: TRBJ1-1
CDR3 protein: CASREPGQGIGEQYF; CDR3 DNA: TGTGCCAGCAGGGAACCCGGACAGGGGATTGGCGAGCAGTACTTC; clone size: -; D gene: TRBD1; V gene: TRBV5-8; CDR3 length: 15; J gene: TRBJ2-7
CDR3 protein: CASRRGGSLMNEQFF; CDR3 DNA: TGTGCCAGCAGGAGGGGGGGCTCTTTAATGAATGAGCAGTTCTTC; clone size: -; D gene: -; V gene: TRBV28; CDR3 length: 15; J gene: TRBJ2-1
CDR3 protein: CASSYGGTDYEQYF; CDR3 DNA: TGTGCCAGCAGTTACGGGGGGACCGACTACGAGCAGTACTTC; clone size: -; D gene: -; V gene: TRBV6-5; CDR3 length: 14; J gene: TRBJ2-7
CDR3 protein: CASSRDRAETQYF; CDR3 DNA: TGTGCCAGCAGCCGGGACAGGGCAGAGACCCAGTACTTC; clone size: -; D gene: TRBD1; V gene: TRBV11-2; CDR3 length: 13; J gene: TRBJ2-5
CDR3 protein: CASSNPGQMNTEAFF; CDR3 DNA: TGTGCCAGTAGTAACCCGGGACAGATGAACACTGAAGCTTTCTTT; clone size: -; D gene: TRBD1; V gene: TRBV19; CDR3 length: 15; J gene: TRBJ1-1
CDR3 protein: CSVTQGEGSPLHF; CDR3 DNA: TGCAGCGTAACACAGGGGGAGGGTTCACCCCTCCACTTT; clone size: -; D gene: TRBD1; V gene: TRBV29-1; CDR3 length: 13; J gene: TRBJ1-6
CDR3 protein: CASSLGDRNYEQYF; CDR3 DNA: TGTGCCAGCAGCTTAGGGGACAGGAACTACGAGCAGTACTTC; clone size: -; D gene: TRBD1; V gene: TRBV7-8; CDR3 length: 14; J gene: TRBJ2-7
CDR3 protein: CASSPGLQLSNEQFF; CDR3 DNA: TGTGCCAGCAGCCCCGGACTTCAATTGTCGAATGAGCAGTTCTTC; clone size: -; D gene: -; V gene: TRBV11-2; CDR3 length: 15; J gene: TRBJ2-1
CDR3 protein: CASRLSGGSSYNEQFF; CDR3 DNA: TGTGCCAGCAGACTCAGCGGGGGGAGCTCCTACAATGAGCAGTTCTTC; clone size: few; D gene: TRBD2; V gene: TRBV7-8; CDR3 length: 16; J gene: TRBJ2-1
CDR3 protein: CASSPTGGTEAFF; CDR3 DNA: TGTGCCAGCTCACCGACAGGGGGCACTGAAGCTTTCTTT; clone size: -; D gene: TRBD1; V gene: TRBV18; CDR3 length: 13; J gene: TRBJ1-1
CDR3 protein: CASSTWEGREQYF; CDR3 DNA: TGTGCCAGTAGTACCTGGGAGGGGCGCGAGCAGTACTTC; clone size: once; D gene: TRBD2; V gene: TRBV19; CDR3 length: 13; J gene: TRBJ2-7
CDR3 protein: CASSEARTNQPQHF; CDR3 DNA: TGTGCCAGCAGTGAAGCGCGGACTAATCAGCCCCAGCATTTT; clone size: -; D gene: -; V gene: TRBV2; CDR3 length: 14; J gene: TRBJ1-5
CDR3 protein: CASSPQGLSYEQYF; CDR3 DNA: TGTGCCAGCTCACCACAGGGGTTAAGCTACGAGCAGTACTTC; clone size: -; D gene: -; V gene: TRBV18; CDR3 length: 14; J gene: TRBJ2-7
CDR3 protein: CASSGTGSTDTQYF; CDR3 DNA: TGTGCCAGCAGCGGGACAGGGTCTACAGATACGCAGTATTTT; clone size: -; D gene: TRBD1; V gene: TRBV7-9; CDR3 length: 14; J gene: TRBJ2-3
CDR3 protein: CASSLARQGARSYNEQFF; CDR3 DNA: TGTGCCAGCAGCTTAGCGCGACAGGGGGCGAGGTCCTACAATGAGCAGTTCTTC; clone size: -; D gene: TRBD1; V gene: TRBV7-6; CDR3 length: 18; J gene: TRBJ2-1